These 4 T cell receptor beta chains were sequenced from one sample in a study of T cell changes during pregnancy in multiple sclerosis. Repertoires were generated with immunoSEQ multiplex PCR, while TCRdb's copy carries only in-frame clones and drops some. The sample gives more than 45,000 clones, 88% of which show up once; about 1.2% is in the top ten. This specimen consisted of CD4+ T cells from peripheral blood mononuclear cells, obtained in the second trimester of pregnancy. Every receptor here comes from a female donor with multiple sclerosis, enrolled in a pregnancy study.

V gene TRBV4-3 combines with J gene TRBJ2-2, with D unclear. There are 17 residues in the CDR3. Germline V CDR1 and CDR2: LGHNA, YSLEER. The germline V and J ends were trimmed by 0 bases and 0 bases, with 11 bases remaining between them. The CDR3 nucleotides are TGCGCCAGCAGCCAAGACTCAGGAAACGCGAACACCGGGGAGCTGTTTTTT. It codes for CASSQDSGNANTGELFF.

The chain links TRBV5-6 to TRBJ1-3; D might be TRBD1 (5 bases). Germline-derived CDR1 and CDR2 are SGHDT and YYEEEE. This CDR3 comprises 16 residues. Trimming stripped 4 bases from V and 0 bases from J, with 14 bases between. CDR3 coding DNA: TGTGCCAGCAGCGGTCGGACACAGAGCTCTGGAAACACCATATATTTT. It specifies CASSGRTQSSGNTIYF.

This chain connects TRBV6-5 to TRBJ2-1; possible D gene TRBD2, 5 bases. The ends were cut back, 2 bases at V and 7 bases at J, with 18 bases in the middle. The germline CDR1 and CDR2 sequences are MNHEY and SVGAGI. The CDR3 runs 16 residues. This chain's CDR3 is CASSYRENLGENEQFF. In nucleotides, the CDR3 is TGTGCCAGCAGTTACCGCGAAAACTTGGGAGAGAATGAGCAGTTCTTC.

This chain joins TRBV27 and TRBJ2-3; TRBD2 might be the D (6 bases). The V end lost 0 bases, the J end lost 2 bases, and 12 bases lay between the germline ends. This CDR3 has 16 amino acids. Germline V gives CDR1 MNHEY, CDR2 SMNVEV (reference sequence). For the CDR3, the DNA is TGTGCCAGCAGTTTATCGATGGGACTGGCCACAGATACGCAGTATTTT. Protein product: CASSLSMGLATDTQYF.